The sequence of this T cell receptor beta chain was determined in a study of blood T cell repertoires in COVID-19 (TCRdb year 2020). As for the study more broadly: Samples covering the acute and convalescent phases of COVID-19 were provided by collaborators in the United States, Italy and Spain. The prospective study material was composed of cDNA or gDNA derived from T cells, B-cell-depleted T cells, or PBMCs. Deeply sampled blood TCRbeta repertoires from subjects exposed to, actively infected with, or recovered from COVID-19 were included in the dataset. The repertoires were released in a freely available public database intended as a resource for research on the immune response to SARS-CoV-2. The samples were drawn from two sources: the first 160 participants of the ongoing ImmuneRACE study, and about 1,300 subjects contributed by 6 global collaborators. Nearly every sample came with metadata listing a de-identified subject ID, COVID-19 status, age in years and sex. Where available, HLA class I and class II types were obtained from metadata supplied by the sample provider rather than from assay-based typing. Overall results and qualifications from the work: Clinical and demographic metadata were provided uncurated, with the amount varying by source and participant.

The V end gives up 4 bases and the J end 8 bases, leaving 11 bases in the junction not matched to a gene. Reading the germline V gene (reference sequence) gives CDR1 PRHDT and CDR2 FYEKMQ. The CDR3 numbers 15 residues from cysteine through phenylalanine. The retained sequence is limited to the CDR3, 45 bases, with the frame set at the first base. Collaborating institutions collected whole blood in K2EDTA tubes following their own protocols. For TCRbeta analysis, collaborators shipped samples as frozen whole blood, isolated PBMCs, or DNA extracted from either of those sample types. TCRbeta CDR3 regions were amplified from genomic DNA by means of the immunoSEQ Assay, a bias-controlled multiplex PCR. The authors' pipeline ran thus. The number of nucleated cells in each sample was estimated by amplification of reference gene primers within the assay. Sequence reads were collapsed and filtered to measure the absolute abundance of every unique TCRbeta CDR3 rearrangement. For each sample, productive Simpson clonality was calculated as the square root of Simpson's diversity index across productive rearrangements. In TCRdb, the immuneACCESS table is reduced to in-frame sequences with V and J assigned. These tables do not hold every clone; where another copy was compared, an unresolved V gene accounts for under half, and the others remain unexplained. From that table come the V and J calls and clone size; the DNA was used to work out D and trimming. The sample table shows under 40,000 clones, and more than 80% are seen once. About 0.99% of the sample rests with the top ten.

This clone is a singleton in its sample. What this receptor recognizes is not known. Qualities for individual bases were not recorded, and no much larger clone is one base off. Sequenced: peripheral blood. The rearrangement combines TRBV13 with TRBJ1-2; the junction holds 9 bases that match TRBD1. The sequence was obtained from a male donor with active COVID-19. The CDR3 loop reads CASSSTTDRGKGYTF. Here is the DNA: TGTGCCAGCAGCTCCACAACGGACAGGGGAAAAGGCTACACCTTC.